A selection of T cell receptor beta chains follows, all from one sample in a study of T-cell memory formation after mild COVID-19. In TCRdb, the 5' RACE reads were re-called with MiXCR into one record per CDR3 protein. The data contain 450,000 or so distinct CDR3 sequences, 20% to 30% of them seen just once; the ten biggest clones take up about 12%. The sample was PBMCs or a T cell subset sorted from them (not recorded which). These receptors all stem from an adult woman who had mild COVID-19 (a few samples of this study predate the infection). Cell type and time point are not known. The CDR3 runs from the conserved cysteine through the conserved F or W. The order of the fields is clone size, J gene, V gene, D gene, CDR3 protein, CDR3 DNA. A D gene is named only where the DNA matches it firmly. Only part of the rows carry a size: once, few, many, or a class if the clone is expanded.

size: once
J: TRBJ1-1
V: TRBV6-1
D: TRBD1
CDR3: CASKDRGLNTEAFF
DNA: TGTGCCAGCAAGGACAGGGGTCTGAACACTGAAGCTTTCTTT

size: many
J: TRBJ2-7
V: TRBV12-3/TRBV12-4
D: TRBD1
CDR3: CASSNYRGIIYEQYF
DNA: TGTGCCAGCAGTAATTACAGGGGGATTATTTACGAGCAGTACTTC

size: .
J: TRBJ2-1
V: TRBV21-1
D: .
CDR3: CASSKGYNGTSGWFF
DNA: TGTGCCAGCAGCAAAGGATACAATGGGACTAGCGGCTGGTTCTTC

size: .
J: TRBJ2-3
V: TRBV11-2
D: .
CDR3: CASSLMDTQYF
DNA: TGTGCCAGCAGCTTGATGGATACGCAGTATTTT

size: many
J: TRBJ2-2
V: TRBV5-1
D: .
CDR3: CASSLVANTGELFF
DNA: TGCGCCAGCAGCTTGGTAGCGAACACCGGGGAGCTGTTTTTT

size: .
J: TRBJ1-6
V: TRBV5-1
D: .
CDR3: CASSLDSGGSYNSPLHF
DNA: TGCGCCAGCAGCTTGGACAGTGGTGGCTCCTATAATTCACCCCTCCACTTT

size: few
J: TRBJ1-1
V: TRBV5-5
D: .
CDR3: CASSSWSRNTEAFF
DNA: TGTGCCAGCAGCTCGTGGTCGCGGAACACTGAAGCTTTCTTT

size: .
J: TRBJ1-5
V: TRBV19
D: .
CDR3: CASSIGKGKGSSQPQHF
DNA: TGTGCCAGTAGTATCGGAAAGGGGAAAGGGTCTAGTCAGCCCCAGCATTTT

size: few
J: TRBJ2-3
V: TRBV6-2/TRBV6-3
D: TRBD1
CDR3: CASSYEGQGTDTQYF
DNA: TGTGCCAGCAGTTACGAGGGACAGGGGACAGATACGCAGTATTTT

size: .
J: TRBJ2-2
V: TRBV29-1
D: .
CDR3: CSVEGVPNTGELFF
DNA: TGCAGCGTTGAAGGGGTACCGAACACCGGGGAGCTGTTTTTT

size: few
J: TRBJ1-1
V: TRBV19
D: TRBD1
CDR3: CASSTLDRGVMNTEAFF
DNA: TGTGCCAGTAGTACCCTGGACAGGGGGGTTATGAACACTGAAGCTTTCTTT

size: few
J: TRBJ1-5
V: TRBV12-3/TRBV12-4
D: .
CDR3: CASDSTGQFNQPQHF
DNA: TGTGCCAGCGATTCGACTGGACAGTTCAATCAGCCCCAGCATTTT

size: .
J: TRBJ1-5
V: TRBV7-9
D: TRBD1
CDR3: CASSLNPRTGGDGNQPQHF
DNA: TGTGCCAGCAGCTTAAATCCCCGGACAGGGGGCGATGGCAATCAGCCCCAGCATTTT

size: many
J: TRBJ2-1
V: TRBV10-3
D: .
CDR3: CAISDPGGEQFF
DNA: TGTGCCATCAGTGACCCAGGGGGGGAGCAGTTCTTC

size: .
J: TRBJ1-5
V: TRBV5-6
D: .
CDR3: CASSWEGSNQPQHF
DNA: TGTGCCAGCAGCTGGGAGGGGAGCAATCAGCCCCAGCATTTT

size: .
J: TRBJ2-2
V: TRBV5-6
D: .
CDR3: CASRRGYSAGELFF
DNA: TGTGCCAGCCGCCGTGGGTACTCGGCCGGGGAGCTGTTTTTT

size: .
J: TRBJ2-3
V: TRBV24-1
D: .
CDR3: CATSEEGVRTDTQYF
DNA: TGTGCCACCAGTGAAGAAGGGGTTAGGACAGATACGCAGTATTTT

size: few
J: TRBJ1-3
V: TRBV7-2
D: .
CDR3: CASSIGGAGGNTIYF
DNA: TGTGCCAGCAGTATAGGGGGGGCAGGTGGAAACACCATATATTTT

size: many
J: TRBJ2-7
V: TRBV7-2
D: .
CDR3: CASSLTSYEQYF
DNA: TGTGCCAGCAGCTTAACATCCTACGAGCAGTACTTC

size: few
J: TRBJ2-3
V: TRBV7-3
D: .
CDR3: CASSLMGPDTTDTQYF
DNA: TGTGCCAGCAGCTTAATGGGGCCCGACACTACAGATACGCAGTATTTT

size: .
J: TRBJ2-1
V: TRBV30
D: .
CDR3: CAWSEGFNEQFF
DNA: TGTGCCTGGAGTGAGGGCTTCAATGAGCAGTTCTTC

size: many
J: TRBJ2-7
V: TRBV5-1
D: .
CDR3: CASSLEYTYEQYF
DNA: TGCGCCAGCAGCTTGGAATATACCTACGAGCAGTACTTC

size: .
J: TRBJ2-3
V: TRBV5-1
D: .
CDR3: CASVGLTDTQYF
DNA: TGCGCCAGCGTGGGGTTAACAGATACGCAGTATTTT

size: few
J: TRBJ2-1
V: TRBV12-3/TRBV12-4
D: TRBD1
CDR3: CASSGTGSYNEQFF
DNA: TGTGCCAGCTCCGGGACAGGGTCCTACAATGAGCAGTTCTTC

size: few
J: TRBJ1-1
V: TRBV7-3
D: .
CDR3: CASSKMIGTPEAFF
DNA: TGTGCCAGCAGCAAGATGATAGGGACACCTGAAGCTTTCTTT

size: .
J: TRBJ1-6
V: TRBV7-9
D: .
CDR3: CASSTRSGAPLHF
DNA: TGTGCCAGCAGCACAAGGTCGGGCGCACCCCTCCACTTT

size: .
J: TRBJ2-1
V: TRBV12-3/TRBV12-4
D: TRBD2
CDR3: CASSLASWLAADNEQFF
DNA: TGTGCCAGCAGTTTAGCATCGTGGCTAGCGGCGGACAATGAGCAGTTCTTC

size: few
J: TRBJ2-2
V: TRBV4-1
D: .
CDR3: CASSQGLANTGELFF
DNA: TGCGCCAGCAGCCAAGGGTTGGCGAACACCGGGGAGCTGTTTTTT

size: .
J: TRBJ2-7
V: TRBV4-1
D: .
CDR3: CASSHWLSGSYEQYF
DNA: TGCGCCAGCAGCCATTGGCTTTCGGGGTCTTACGAGCAGTACTTC

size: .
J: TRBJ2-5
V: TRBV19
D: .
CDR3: CASSPLGAMQETQYF
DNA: TGTGCCAGTAGTCCCCTCGGGGCCATGCAAGAGACCCAGTACTTC

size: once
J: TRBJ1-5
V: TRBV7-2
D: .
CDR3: CASSFVNSNQPQHF
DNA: TGTGCCAGCAGCTTCGTAAATAGCAATCAGCCCCAGCATTTT

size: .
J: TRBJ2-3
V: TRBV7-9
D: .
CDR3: CASSPVDWEHADTQYF
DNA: TGTGCCAGCAGCCCCGTAGACTGGGAGCACGCAGATACGCAGTATTTT

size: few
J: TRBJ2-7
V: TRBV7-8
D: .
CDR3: CASSLVTRGSYEQYF
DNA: TGTGCCAGCAGCTTAGTCACCAGGGGCTCCTACGAGCAGTACTTC

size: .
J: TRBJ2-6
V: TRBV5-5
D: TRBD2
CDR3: CASSFTSGRASGANVLTF
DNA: TGTGCCAGCAGCTTCACTAGCGGGCGGGCGTCTGGGGCCAACGTCCTGACTTTC

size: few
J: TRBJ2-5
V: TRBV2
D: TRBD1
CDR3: CASSVGYGQAGETQYF
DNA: TGTGCCAGCAGCGTAGGTTATGGACAGGCAGGGGAGACCCAGTACTTC

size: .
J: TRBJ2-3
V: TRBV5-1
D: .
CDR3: CASSLNPRGASTDTQYF
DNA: TGCGCCAGCAGCTTGAATCCCCGGGGGGCTAGCACAGATACGCAGTATTTT